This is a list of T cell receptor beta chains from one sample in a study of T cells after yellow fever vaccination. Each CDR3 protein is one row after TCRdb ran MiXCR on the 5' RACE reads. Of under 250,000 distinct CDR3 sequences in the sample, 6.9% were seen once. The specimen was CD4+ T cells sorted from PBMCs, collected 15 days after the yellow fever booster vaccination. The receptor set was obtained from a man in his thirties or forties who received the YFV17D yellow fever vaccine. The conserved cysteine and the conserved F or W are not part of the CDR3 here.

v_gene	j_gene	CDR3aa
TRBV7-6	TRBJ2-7	ASSLGLAGAGYEQY
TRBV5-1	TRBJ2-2	ASSLFGPDTGELF
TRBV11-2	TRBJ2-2	ASRRQGMVPGELF
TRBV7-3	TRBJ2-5	ASSNTGTALETQY
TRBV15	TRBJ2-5	ATSRGDSQETQY
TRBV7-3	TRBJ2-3	ASSVSGASSTDTQY
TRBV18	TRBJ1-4	ASSRDRVNEKLF
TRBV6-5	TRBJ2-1	ASSYRFGGRAGSDEQF
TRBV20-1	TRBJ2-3	SGAGGTDTQY
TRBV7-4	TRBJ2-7	ASSLEREY
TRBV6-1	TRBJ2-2	ASTRGDTYTGELF
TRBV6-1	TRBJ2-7	ASRGLAPKNSYEQY
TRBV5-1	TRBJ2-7	ASSTVAEASYEQY
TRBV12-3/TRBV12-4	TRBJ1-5	ASSDQGASGQPQH
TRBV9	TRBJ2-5	ASSAWAGGSETQY
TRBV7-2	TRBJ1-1	ASSLGGFGAF
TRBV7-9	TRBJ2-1	ASSLARAYNEQF
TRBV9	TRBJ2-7	ASSAGQVGTYEQY
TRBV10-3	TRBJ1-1	AISDFGQRTEAF
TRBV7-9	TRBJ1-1	ASSHQVRGSGTEAF
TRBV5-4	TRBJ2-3	ASSLEGLGSTDTQY
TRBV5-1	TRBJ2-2	ASSPGLPGELF
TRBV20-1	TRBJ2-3	SAPLRGPVPTTDTQY
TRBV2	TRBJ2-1	ASSESQAGSYNEQF
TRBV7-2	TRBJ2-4	ASSLGQTQY
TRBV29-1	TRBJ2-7	SVALSGAAYEQY
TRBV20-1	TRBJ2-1	SASWFGTDNEQF
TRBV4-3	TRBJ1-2	ASSQDLGSRYGYT
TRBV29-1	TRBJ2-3	SVGPGTDTQY
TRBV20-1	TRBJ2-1	SARPLATDYNEQF
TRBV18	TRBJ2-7	ASSRQGVIYEQY
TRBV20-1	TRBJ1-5	SATQGYNQPQH
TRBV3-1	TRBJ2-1	ASSLGLAAYYNEQF
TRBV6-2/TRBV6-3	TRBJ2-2	ASSYTSGGLGELF
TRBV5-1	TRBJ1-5	ASSLVAGENQPQH
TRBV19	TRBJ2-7	ASSRLGRRNTGDQVYEQY
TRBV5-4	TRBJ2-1	ASSLSGAMNEQF
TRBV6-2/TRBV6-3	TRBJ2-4	ASSYIGPIAKNIQY
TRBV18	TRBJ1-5	ASSPNGRGRNQPQH
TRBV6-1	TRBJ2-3	ASSIGTGLAGGVQY
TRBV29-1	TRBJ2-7	SVRGEAYEQY
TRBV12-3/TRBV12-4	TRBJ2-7	ASSQYGQYYEQY
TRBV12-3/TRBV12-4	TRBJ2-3	ASKPGLASDTQY
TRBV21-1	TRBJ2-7	ASSKGFRRPWDYEQY
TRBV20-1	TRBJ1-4	SAKGGGEKLF
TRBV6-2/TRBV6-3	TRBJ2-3	ASSPFRGSTDTQY
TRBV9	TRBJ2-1	ASSANSGRSHQSSYNEQF
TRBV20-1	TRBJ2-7	SARGAGFGPYEQY
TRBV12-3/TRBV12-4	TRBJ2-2	ASSSSRDTYTGELF
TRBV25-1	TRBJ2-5	ASSRGVAQETQY
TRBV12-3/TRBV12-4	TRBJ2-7	ASRQEVEQY
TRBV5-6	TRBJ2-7	ASSYPGLAGVYEQY
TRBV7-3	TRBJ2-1	ASSSSTGPYNEQF
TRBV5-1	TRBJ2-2	ASSLERIDTGELF
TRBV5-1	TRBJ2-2	ASSIGHPTGELF
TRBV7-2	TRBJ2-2	ATARGARGTGELF
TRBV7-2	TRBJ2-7	ASSLPPHYEQY
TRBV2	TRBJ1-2	ASSESLSSVFYGYT